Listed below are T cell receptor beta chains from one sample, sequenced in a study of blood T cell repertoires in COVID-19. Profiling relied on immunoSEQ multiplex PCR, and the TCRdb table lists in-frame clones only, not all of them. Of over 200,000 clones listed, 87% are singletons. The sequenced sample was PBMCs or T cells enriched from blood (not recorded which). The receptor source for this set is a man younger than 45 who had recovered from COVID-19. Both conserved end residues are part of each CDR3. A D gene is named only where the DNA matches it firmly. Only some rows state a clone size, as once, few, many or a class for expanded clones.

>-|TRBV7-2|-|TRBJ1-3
CASSLWANTIYF
TGTGCCAGCAGCTTATGGGCCAACACCATATATTTT
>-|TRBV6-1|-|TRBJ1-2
CASSEDFGRVYSGYTF
TGTGCCAGCAGTGAAGATTTCGGCAGGGTTTACTCTGGCTACACCTTC
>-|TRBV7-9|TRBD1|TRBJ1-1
CASSQVTGGWEAFF
TGTGCCAGCAGCCAAGTCACAGGGGGCTGGGAAGCTTTCTTT
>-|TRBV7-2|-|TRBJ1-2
CASSLVGARNYGYTF
TGTGCCAGCAGCTTAGTGGGAGCCCGGAACTATGGCTACACCTTC
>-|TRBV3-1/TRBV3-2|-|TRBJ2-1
CASSKYRDEQFF
TGTGCCAGCAGCAAATACAGGGATGAGCAGTTCTTC
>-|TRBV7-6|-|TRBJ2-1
CASSLATSIHSYNEQFF
TGTGCCAGCAGCTTAGCCACCTCCATACACTCCTACAATGAGCAGTTCTTC
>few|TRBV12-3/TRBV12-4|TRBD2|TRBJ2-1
CASRWGAGGQFF
TGTGCCAGCAGGTGGGGAGCGGGGGGGCAGTTCTTC
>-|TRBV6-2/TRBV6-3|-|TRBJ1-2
CASSYSGGRNYGYTF
TGTGCCAGCAGTTATTCTGGGGGCCGAAACTATGGCTACACCTTC
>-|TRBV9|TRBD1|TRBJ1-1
CASSRTGETEAFF
TGTGCCAGCAGCAGGACAGGGGAGACTGAAGCTTTCTTT
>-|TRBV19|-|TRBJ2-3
CASSQDYLRTTDTQYF
TGTGCCAGTAGTCAGGACTACCTAAGGACCACAGATACGCAGTATTTT
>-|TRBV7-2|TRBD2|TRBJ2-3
CASSLTSSDTQYF
TGTGCCAGCAGCCTGACTAGCTCAGATACGCAGTATTTT
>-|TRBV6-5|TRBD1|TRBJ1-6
CASSSQGQGGNSPLHF
TGTGCCAGCAGTTCTCAGGGACAGGGGGGTAATTCACCCCTCCACTTT
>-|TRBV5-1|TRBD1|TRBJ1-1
CASSLFQGAFTEAFF
TGCGCCAGCAGCTTGTTTCAGGGGGCGTTCACTGAAGCTTTCTTT
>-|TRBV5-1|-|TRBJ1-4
CASNSGATNEKLFF
TGCGCCAGCAACTCAGGCGCAACTAATGAAAAACTGTTTTTT